The rows below give T cell receptor beta chains drawn from one sample of a study of T cells in Graves' hyperthyroidism and ophthalmopathy. Each CDR3 protein is one row after TCRdb ran MiXCR on the multiplex PCR reads. The repertoire holds a few hundred thousand distinct CDR3 sequences, roughly 15% seen once, with approximately 15% in the top ten. Specimen: blood. Source of these receptors: a woman aged 40 to 50 with Graves' hyperthyroidism. CDR3s include the opening cysteine and the closing phenylalanine or tryptophan. The order of the fields is V gene, D gene, clone size, J gene, CDR3 DNA, CDR3 protein. The D gene is left open where the match is weak. Clone size is shown for a subset of rows, as once, few, many or a class of expanded clone.

>TRBV28|TRBD2|many|TRBJ2-1
TGTGCCACCGGACTAGCTCTAGAGAATGAGCAGTTCTTC
CATGLALENEQFF
>TRBV7-8|NA|many|TRBJ2-1
TGTGCCAGCAGCTTAGCGTGGACTGGTCCCTACAATGAGCAGTTCTTC
CASSLAWTGPYNEQFF
>TRBV7-3|NA|NA|TRBJ2-1
TGTGCCAGCAGCATAAATACTAACTCGAATGAGCAGTTCTTC
CASSINTNSNEQFF
>TRBV12-3/TRBV12-4|NA|many|TRBJ1-2
TGTGCCAGCAGTTTAGACCAGGGTTTCTTCGGCTATGGCTACACCTTC
CASSLDQGFFGYGYTF
>TRBV18|NA|many|TRBJ2-5
TGTGCCAGCTCACCACCGGGCCAAGAGACCCAGTACTTC
CASSPPGQETQYF
>TRBV10-3|TRBD2|many|TRBJ2-7
TGTGCCATCAGTGAGTACAGCGGGAGGGCCTCCTACGAGCAGTACTTC
CAISEYSGRASYEQYF
>TRBV29-1|NA|few|TRBJ2-5
TGCAGCCATCAGGAATTCCTATCGGAGACCCAGTACTTC
CSHQEFLSETQYF
>TRBV7-2|NA|few|TRBJ1-2
TGTGCCAGCAGCTTAATTGCCCAGACTTCTCTCTATGGCTACACCTTC
CASSLIAQTSLYGYTF
>TRBV20-1|NA|many|TRBJ1-1
TGCAGTGCTAGAGGGGGCTACACTGAAGCTTTCTTT
CSARGGYTEAFF
>TRBV12-3/TRBV12-4|NA|many|TRBJ2-6
TGTGCCAGCACCCTGGACAGACTAAGCTCTGGGGCCAACGTCCTGACTTTC
CASTLDRLSSGANVLTF
>TRBV20-1|NA|few|TRBJ1-5
TGCAGTGCTAGAGTGTCAACGAATAGCAATCAGCCCCAGCATTTT
CSARVSTNSNQPQHF
>TRBV28|NA|few|TRBJ1-6
TGTGCCAGCACCCTGGGGAGCTCCTATAATTCACCCCTCCACTTT
CASTLGSSYNSPLHF
>TRBV27|NA|many|TRBJ2-1
TGTGCCAGCAGTCAAAGCGGGCCCGACGGTGGGAATGAGCAGTTCTTC
CASSQSGPDGGNEQFF
>TRBV3-1|TRBD2|many|TRBJ2-1
TGTGCCAGCAGCCAAGGTGGGCGGGAGTTCGATGAGCAGTTCTTC
CASSQGGREFDEQFF
>TRBV7-3|TRBD2|many|TRBJ2-1
TGTGCCAGCAGCTTATATGGCGGGAGCAGAATAAATGAGCAGTTCTTC
CASSLYGGSRINEQFF
>TRBV6-1|TRBD1|NA|TRBJ1-2
TGTGCCAGCAGTGAGGAGTCCCCGGACAGGGCATTTCCTTATGGCTACACCTTC
CASSEESPDRAFPYGYTF
>TRBV5-1|TRBD1|many|TRBJ2-7
TGCGCCAGCAGCTTGAGGACAGGGGACGAGCAGTACTTC
CASSLRTGDEQYF
>TRBV28|NA|many|TRBJ1-3
TGTGCCAGCAGTCCCCGCCGCCGCCTCTCTGGAAACACCATATATTTT
CASSPRRRLSGNTIYF
>TRBV20-1|TRBD2|NA|TRBJ2-7
TGCAGTGCAATACTAGCGGGAGAGATCCCCTACGAGCAGTACTTC
CSAILAGEIPYEQYF
>TRBV20-1|NA|many|TRBJ2-1
TGCAGTGCTAGGACTAGGGCCTACAATGAGCAGTTCTTC
CSARTRAYNEQFF
>TRBV4-1|TRBD2|few|TRBJ2-1
TGCGCCAGCAGCCAAGAAGGTTTACTAGCGGCCTACAATGAGCAGTTCTTC
CASSQEGLLAAYNEQFF
>TRBV2|TRBD1|many|TRBJ1-2
TGTGCCAGCAGTCGTACAGGGGGCGATGGCTACACCTTC
CASSRTGGDGYTF
>TRBV28|NA|many|TRBJ2-3
TGTGCCAGCAGCCCAGGTCCCAGAAATACGCAGTATTTT
CASSPGPRNTQYF
>TRBV7-2|TRBD2|few|TRBJ2-7
TGTGCCGGCAGCTCACCCCAAGGGTGGACTAGCGGGAATGGGCGCTACGAGCAGTACTTC
CAGSSPQGWTSGNGRYEQYF
>TRBV6-1|TRBD2|many|TRBJ2-7
TGTGCCAGCAGGCCGGGACTAGCTCTTACAAGCTCCTACGAGCAGTACTTC
CASRPGLALTSSYEQYF